Below are 31 T cell receptor beta chains sequenced from a single sample in a study of chemoradiotherapy in HPV16-positive cancers. Sequencing used immunoSEQ multiplex PCR; TCRdb keeps in-frame clones, though not all of them. In the table there are roughly 32,000 clones, 89% of which are singletons. The starting material was blood, obtained from a patient who underwent chemoradiotherapy. The receptors shown here come from a human donor with HPV-associated anogenital cancer.

This clone is a singleton in its sample. V is TRBV11-2 and J is TRBJ2-1, with D possibly being TRBD2 (6 bases). The CDR3 is 13 residues long. Germline lookup yields CDR1 SGHAT and CDR2 FQNNGV. V was cut by 5 bases and J by 9 bases, with 14 bases left in between. Written as DNA, the CDR3 is TGTGCCAGCAGCCCGACTAGTTATAGTGAGCAGTTCTTC. Translated: CASSPTSYSEQFF.

The chain carries TRBV5-4 and TRBJ1-5; possible D gene TRBD1, 5 bases. This CDR3 has 15 residues. Between the trimmed V and J ends, which lost 4 bases and 6 bases, there was a span of 17 bases. From germline, CDR1 is SGHNT and CDR2 YYREEE (reference sequence). CDR3 sequence reads: CASSQVRQGSQPQHF. In nucleotides, the CDR3 is TGTGCCAGCAGCCAAGTTAGGCAGGGAAGTCAGCCCCAGCATTTT.

This sequence joins TRBV7-2 and TRBJ2-1; D call uncertain. Trimming took 1 base from V and 6 from J, leaving 13 bases between them. The CDR3 covers 15 residues. Germline values: CDR1 SGHTA, CDR2 FQGNSA. CDR3 protein: CASSLVRASSNEQFF. The CDR3 region has the DNA TGTGCCAGCAGCTTAGTACGGGCCTCAAGCAATGAGCAGTTCTTC.

This chain connects TRBV4-3 to TRBJ2-7; 10 positions match TRBD2. V dropped 4 bases and J dropped 4; count of bases not matched to a gene: 13. Germline CDR1 LGHNA, CDR2 YSLEER. The CDR3 is 17 residues long. CDR3 amino acids: CASSLSLAGEIAYEQYF. The CDR3 DNA reads as TGCGCCAGCAGCCTATCCCTAGCGGGAGAAATCGCTTACGAGCAGTACTTC.

The chain is built from TRBV19 and TRBJ2-1, with D maybe TRBD2 (6 bases). The germline V gene has CDR1 LNHDA and CDR2 SQIVND (reference sequence). The CDR3 has 12 amino acids. Trimming pared 3 bases from V and 10 bases from J, leaving 10 bases between. The CDR3 loop is CASSIWGGEQFF. CDR3 coding DNA: TGTGCCAGTAGTATCTGGGGAGGAGAGCAGTTCTTC.

The chain links TRBV18 to TRBJ2-3; a weak D match, TRBD1 (6 bases). CDR1 and CDR2 (germline): KGHSH, LQKENI. This CDR3 region has 14 residues. The V end was cut by 5 bases, the J end by 0 bases, with 9 bases between. The chain's CDR3 is CASSAQGSTDTQYF. Written as DNA, the CDR3 is TGTGCCAGCTCAGCACAGGGAAGCACAGATACGCAGTATTTT.

This chain joins TRBV11-2 and TRBJ2-7, with 10 bases fitting TRBD1. With V trimmed by 2 bases and J by 3 bases, 4 bases remained unmatched. Germline-derived CDR1 and CDR2 are SGHAT and FQNNGV. The CDR3 is made up of 15 amino acids. DNA for the CDR3: TGTGCCAGCAGCTTAAATTGGGACAGGGGCTACGAGCAGTACTTC. Translated, it gives CASSLNWDRGYEQYF.

The rearrangement joins TRBV7-3 to TRBJ2-1, with 12 bases that match TRBD2. V shed 2 bases, J shed 4 bases, and the junction held 6 bases outside the gene matches. The CDR3 length is 17 residues. The germline V gene encodes CDR1 SGHTA and CDR2 FQGTGA. CDR3 nucleotides: TGTGCCAGCAGCTTACAGGCTAGCGGGAGGGGATACAATGAGCAGTTCTTC. As protein: CASSLQASGRGYNEQFF.

This chain connects TRBV29-1 to TRBJ2-3, with 7 bases fitting TRBD2. Unmatched junction bases numbered 5, after V lost 4 bases and J lost 10 bases. This CDR3 contains 11 residues. Germline V CDR1 and CDR2: SQVTM, ANQGSEA. The chain's CDR3 is CSVASGGAQYF. The DNA of the CDR3 is TGCAGCGTTGCCTCGGGAGGAGCGCAGTATTTT.

This clone is a singleton in its sample. The chain is built from TRBV19 and TRBJ1-6; D is undetermined. CDR1 is LNHDA, CDR2 SQIVND, per germline (reference sequence). The length of the CDR3 is 15 residues. The V end lost 6 bases, the J end lost 2 bases, and 11 bases lay between the germline ends. The DNA of the CDR3 is TGTGCCAGTAGGCCGATCCCGGCCTATAATTCACCCCTCCACTTT. This encodes CASRPIPAYNSPLHF.

The V call is TRBV4-3, the J call TRBJ1-6; the D is unclear. V lost 2 bases and J lost 5, with 4 bases in between. This CDR3 region has 13 residues. CDR1 is LGHNA and CDR2 is YSLEER in the germline V gene. As DNA, the CDR3 is TGCGCCAGCAGCCAATCCCATAATTCACCCCTCCACTTT. Translated, it gives CASSQSHNSPLHF.

This clone was counted once. This sequence joins TRBV19 and TRBJ2-4; 9 nucleotides match TRBD1. CDR1 is LNHDA, CDR2 SQIVND, per germline (reference sequence). The junction had 12 bases not matched to a gene; V was cut back by 5 bases and J by 7 bases. The CDR3 runs to 16 residues. The CDR3 spells CASSAPDRGEWNIQYF. DNA of the CDR3: TGTGCCAGTAGTGCGCCGGACAGGGGAGAATGGAACATTCAGTACTTC.

This sequence joins TRBV7-6 and TRBJ2-5; 12 bases are shared with TRBD2. Trimming took 2 bases from V and 5 from J; bases not matched to a gene: 9. CDR1 and CDR2 from the germline V gene are SGHVS and FNYEAQ. The CDR3 covers 17 residues. The CDR3 nucleotides are TGTGCCAGCAGCTTACTGGTCTCAACTAGCGGGAGGGAGACCCAGTACTTC. It is translated as CASSLLVSTSGRETQYF.

The rearrangement joins TRBV6-1 to TRBJ2-7; TRBD1 matches at 9 bases. The CDR3 totals 15 residues. J gave up 4 bases and V 4 bases, and 8 bases lay outside the gene matches. CDR1 and CDR2 from the germline V gene are MNHNS and SASEGT. The CDR3 DNA reads TGTGCCAGCAGTGGTGGACAGGGGATGGGATACGAGCAGTACTTC. Its protein is CASSGGQGMGYEQYF.

This chain joins TRBV7-2 and TRBJ2-7; 8 bases are shared with TRBD2. The junction had 6 bases not matched to a gene; V was cut back by 3 bases and J by 5 bases. Germline CDR1 is SGHTA and CDR2 is FQGNSA. The CDR3 contains 14 residues. Here the CDR3 DNA reads TGTGCCAGCAGCTTCCCGGGGGGGCCCAACGAGCAGTACTTC. It is translated as CASSFPGGPNEQYF.

The V call is TRBV25-1, the J call TRBJ2-2, with 9 positions matching TRBD1. V shed 5 bases and J 7 bases; nucleotides not matched to a gene: 11. This CDR3 region has 16 residues. Germline V gene data show CDR1 as MGHDK and CDR2 as SYGVNS. The chain's CDR3 is CASSLEETGGGGELFF. CDR3 coding DNA: TGTGCCAGCAGTTTAGAAGAAACAGGGGGCGGCGGGGAGCTGTTTTTT.

This chain links TRBV19 with TRBJ2-7; D is undetermined. Germline V lookup: CDR1 LNHDA, CDR2 SQIVND (reference sequence). The germline V and J ends were trimmed by 5 bases and 3 bases, with 11 bases remaining between them. This CDR3 has 13 amino acids. CDR3 sequence reads: CASSLQPDYEQYF. The CDR3 DNA follows: TGTGCCAGTAGTCTACAGCCTGACTACGAGCAGTACTTC.

This clone was recorded only once. The chain links TRBV7-3 to TRBJ2-1, with D perhaps TRBD2 (6 bases). V was pared by 2 bases and J by 2 bases, with 10 bases between. Germline-derived CDR1 and CDR2 are SGHTA and FQGTGA. CDR3 length: 15 amino acids. The CDR3 sequence: CASSLGLATYNEQFF. For the CDR3, the DNA is TGTGCCAGCAGCTTAGGCCTAGCGACCTACAATGAGCAGTTCTTC. Based on the CDR3 plus reference TRBV7-3 and TRBJ2-1, the full variable domain is GAGVSQTPSNKVTEKGKYVELRCDPISGHTALYWYRQSLGQGPEFLIYFQGTGAADDSGLPNDRFFAVRPEGSVSTLKIQRTERGDSAVYLCASSLGLATYNEQFFGPGTRLTVL.

The rearrangement uses TRBV30 and TRBJ2-5, with 7 bases aligning to TRBD1. V lost 5 bases and J lost 5; bases outside the gene matches: 5. Germline CDR1 reads GTSNPN; CDR2 reads SVGIG (reference sequence). The CDR3 has 12 residues. As DNA, the CDR3 is TGTGCCTGGGCGACAGGGACGGAGACCCAGTACTTC. As protein: CAWATGTETQYF. The full variable domain, rest sourced from reference TRBV30 and TRBJ2-5, is SQTIHQWPATLVQPVGSPLSLECTVEGTSNPNLYWYRQAAGRGLQLLFYSVGIGQISSEVPQNLSASRPQDRQFILSSKKLLLSDSGFYLCAWATGTETQYFGPGTRLLVL.

The chain uses TRBV29-1 and TRBJ2-2, with 12 bases that match TRBD2. Per germline, CDR1 SQVTM and CDR2 ANQGSEA. The CDR3 loop spans 14 amino acids. Trimming cost V 6 bases and J 6 bases; bases outside gene matches: 5. The CDR3 region has the DNA TGCAGCGTCGAGACTAGCGGGAGTGCCGGGGAGCTGTTTTTT. It yields the protein CSVETSGSAGELFF.

V is TRBV6-5 and J is TRBJ2-3; 9 nucleotides agree with TRBD2. J lost 2 bases, V lost 0 bases, and 3 bases had no gene match. Germline CDR1 MNHEY, CDR2 SVGAGI. The CDR3 has 16 residues. The CDR3 region has the DNA TGTGCCAGCAGTTACTCGACTAGCGGTAACACAGATACGCAGTATTTT. It specifies CASSYSTSGNTDTQYF.

This sequence joins TRBV4-3 and TRBJ2-1; TRBD1 or TRBD2 may be the D gene (5 bases each). V was pared by 4 bases and J by 9 bases, with 10 bases between. Germline loops: CDR1 LGHNA, CDR2 YSLEER. The CDR3 spans 12 residues. CDR3 residues: CASSPVGGEQFF. The CDR3 DNA sequence: TGCGCCAGCAGCCCAGTTGGGGGTGAGCAGTTCTTC.

The J gene is TRBJ2-5, the V gene TRBV5-1; TRBD2 agrees at 11 bases. Germline V gene sequence: CDR1 SGHRS, CDR2 YFSETQ. The CDR3 has 17 amino acids. V was pared by 1 base and J by 1 base, with 6 bases of the junction left unmatched. CDR3 DNA: TGCGCCAGCAGCTTGAGTACTAGCGGGGGCTCCCAAGAGACCCAGTACTTC. Translating it yields CASSLSTSGGSQETQYF.

The rearrangement joins TRBV5-5 to TRBJ1-4; the D gene is possibly TRBD1 (6 bases). Trimming pared 6 bases from V and 7 bases from J, leaving 16 bases between. CDR3 size: 14 residues. Germline CDR1 and CDR2: SGHKS and YYEKEE (reference sequence). The CDR3 sequence: CASNPHREGEKLFF. The CDR3 region has the DNA TGTGCCAGCAATCCCCACAGGGAGGGTGAAAAACTGTTTTTT.

V and J are TRBV6-5 and TRBJ2-7; D tentatively reads TRBD1 or TRBD2 (6 bases each). The CDR3 spans 13 residues. Trimming shortened V by 6 bases and J by 2 bases, and 11 bases separated the two germline ends. Germline V gene lookup returns CDR1 MNHEY and CDR2 SVGAGI. CDR3 amino acids: CASSPRGPYEQYF. CDR3 nucleotides: TGTGCCAGCAGCCCACGGGGGCCCTACGAGCAGTACTTC.

V gene TRBV7-2 combines with J gene TRBJ2-3, with a tentative D call TRBD1 (7 bases). The CDR3 is 16 amino acids. Germline loops: CDR1 SGHTA, CDR2 FQGNSA. V was pared by 2 bases and J by 1 base, with 13 bases between. The CDR3 nucleotides read TGTGCCAGCAGCTTAAACCGCAGGGGGGGCACAGATACGCAGTATTTT. Amino acids: CASSLNRRGGTDTQYF.

The V call is TRBV11-2, the J call TRBJ2-7; 8 positions agree with TRBD2. Germline V gene sequence: CDR1 SGHAT, CDR2 FQNNGV. Trimming removed 4 bases from V and 4 bases from J; junction bases left unmatched: 9. This CDR3 region has 15 residues. The CDR3 region is CASSSGGAAHYEQYF. The DNA for the CDR3 is TGTGCCAGCAGCTCCGGGGGGGCCGCTCATTACGAGCAGTACTTC.

This chain joins TRBV9 and TRBJ2-3, with D unresolved. The CDR3 totals 14 residues. Trimming stripped 0 bases from V and 5 bases from J, with 10 bases between. Germline V lookup: CDR1 SGDLS, CDR2 YYNGEE. The CDR3 is CASSVESQGDTQYF. CDR3 nucleotides: TGTGCCAGCAGCGTAGAGTCCCAAGGAGATACGCAGTATTTT. The complete variable domain, with remaining parts taken from reference TRBV9 and TRBJ2-3, reads DSGVTQTPKHLITATGQRVTLRCSPRSGDLSVYWYQQSLDQGLQFLIQYYNGEERAKGNILERFSAQQFPDLHSELNLSSLELGDSALYFCASSVESQGDTQYFGPGTRLTVL.

The CDR3 nucleotides read TGTGCCAGCAGCTCCAAGCGGGGGGGAGGCACAGATACGCAGTATTTT. Its protein is CASSSKRGGGTDTQYF. This rearrangement joins TRBV5-4 to TRBJ2-3; 10 nucleotides align to TRBD2. V lost 3 bases and J lost 1; bases outside the gene matches: 5. The V gene's germline CDR1 is SGHNT and CDR2 YYREEE (reference sequence). The CDR3 is 16 amino acids.

The chain links TRBV11-1 to TRBJ2-2; D is possibly TRBD2 (5 bases). This CDR3 spans 14 amino acids. CDR1 and CDR2 (germline): SGHAT, FQDESV (reference sequence). V lost 5 bases to trimming and J lost 0 bases, with 7 bases between them. Written as DNA, the CDR3 is TGTGCCAGCAGCCGAGCGGCGAACACCGGGGAGCTGTTTTTT. Encoded protein: CASSRAANTGELFF. The complete variable domain, with remaining parts taken from reference TRBV11-1 and TRBJ2-2, reads EAEVAQSPRYKITEKSQAVAFWCDPISGHATLYWYRQILGQGPELLVQFQDESVVDDSQLPKDRFSAERLKGVDSTLKIQPAELGDSAMYLCASSRAANTGELFFGEGSRLTVL.

This sequence joins TRBV7-2 and TRBJ2-5; D gene unclear. V gave up 4 bases and J gave up 2 bases, with 11 bases separating them. The CDR3 loop spans 14 amino acids. CDR1 is SGHTA and CDR2 is FQGNSA in the germline V gene. The CDR3 here is CASSSYTVQETQYF. The CDR3 nucleotides are TGTGCCAGCAGCTCGTACACGGTTCAAGAGACCCAGTACTTC. Full variable domain (outside the CDR3, taken from reference TRBV7-2 and TRBJ2-5): GAGVSQSPSNKVTEKGKDVELRCDPISGHTALYWYRQSLGQGLEFLIYFQGNSAPDKSGLPSDRFSAERTGGSVSTLTIQRTQQEDSAVYLCASSSYTVQETQYFGPGTRLLVL.